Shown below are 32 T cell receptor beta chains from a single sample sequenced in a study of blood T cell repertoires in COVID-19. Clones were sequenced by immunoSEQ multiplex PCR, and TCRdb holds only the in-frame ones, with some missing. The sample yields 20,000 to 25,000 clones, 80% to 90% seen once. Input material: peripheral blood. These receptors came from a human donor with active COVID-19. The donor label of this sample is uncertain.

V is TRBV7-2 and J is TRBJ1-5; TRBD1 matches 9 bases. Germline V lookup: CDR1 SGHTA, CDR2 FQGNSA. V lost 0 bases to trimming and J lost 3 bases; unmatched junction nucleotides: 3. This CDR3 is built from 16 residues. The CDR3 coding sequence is TGTGCCAGCAGCTTAGCCGGGACAGGGATCAATCAGCCCCAGCATTTT. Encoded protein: CASSLAGTGINQPQHF.

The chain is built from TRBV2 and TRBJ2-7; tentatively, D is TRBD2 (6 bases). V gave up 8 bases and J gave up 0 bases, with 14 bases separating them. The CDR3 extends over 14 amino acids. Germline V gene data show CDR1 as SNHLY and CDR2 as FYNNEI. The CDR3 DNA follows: TGTGCCAGCGTAGCGGACCAAAGCTCCTACGAGCAGTACTTC. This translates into CASVADQSSYEQYF.

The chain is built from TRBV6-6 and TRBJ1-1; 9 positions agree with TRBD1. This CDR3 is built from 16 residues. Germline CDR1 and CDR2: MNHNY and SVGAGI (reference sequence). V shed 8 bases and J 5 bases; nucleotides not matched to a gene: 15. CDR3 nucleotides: TGTGCCAGCGAAGACGGGACAGGGTTGGTTGGGACTGAAGCTTTCTTT. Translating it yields CASEDGTGLVGTEAFF.

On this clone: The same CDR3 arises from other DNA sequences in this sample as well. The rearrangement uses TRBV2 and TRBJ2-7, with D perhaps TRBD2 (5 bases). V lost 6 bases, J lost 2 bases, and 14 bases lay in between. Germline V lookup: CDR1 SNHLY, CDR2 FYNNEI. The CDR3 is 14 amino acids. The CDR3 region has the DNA TGTGCCAGCAGGTCGGCCGGGATCCCCTACGAGCAGTACTTC. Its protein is CASRSAGIPYEQYF. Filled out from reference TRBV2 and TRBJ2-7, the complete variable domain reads EPEVTQTPSHQVTQMGQEVILRCVPISNHLYFYWYRQILGQKVEFLVSFYNNEISEKSEIFDDQFSVERPDGSNFTLKIRSTKLEDSAMYFCASRSAGIPYEQYFGPGTRLTVT.

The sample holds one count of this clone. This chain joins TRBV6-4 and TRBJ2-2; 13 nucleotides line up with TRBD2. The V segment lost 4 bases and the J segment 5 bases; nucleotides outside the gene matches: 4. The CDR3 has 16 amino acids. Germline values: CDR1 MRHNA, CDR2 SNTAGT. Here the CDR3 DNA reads TGTGCCAGCAGTGCGCAGGGACTAGCGGGGACCGGGGAGCTGTTTTTT. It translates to CASSAQGLAGTGELFF.

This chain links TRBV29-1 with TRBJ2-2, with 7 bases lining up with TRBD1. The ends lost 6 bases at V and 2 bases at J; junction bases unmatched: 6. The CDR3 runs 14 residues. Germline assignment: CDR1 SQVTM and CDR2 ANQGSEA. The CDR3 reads CSVEQGLNTGELFF. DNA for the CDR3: TGCAGCGTGGAACAGGGGTTAAACACCGGGGAGCTGTTTTTT.

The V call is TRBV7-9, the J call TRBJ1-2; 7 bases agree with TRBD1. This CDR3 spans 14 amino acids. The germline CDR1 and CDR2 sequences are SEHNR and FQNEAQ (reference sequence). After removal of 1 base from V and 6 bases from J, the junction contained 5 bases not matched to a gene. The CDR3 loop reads CASSLGGGYDGYTF. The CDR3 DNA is TGTGCCAGCAGCTTAGGAGGGGGCTACGATGGCTACACCTTC. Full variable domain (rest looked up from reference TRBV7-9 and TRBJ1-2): DTGVSQNPRHKITKRGQNVTFRCDPISEHNRLYWYRQTLGQGPEFLTYFQNEAQLEKSRLLSDRFSAERPKGSFSTLEIQRTEQGDSAMYLCASSLGGGYDGYTFGSGTRLTVV.

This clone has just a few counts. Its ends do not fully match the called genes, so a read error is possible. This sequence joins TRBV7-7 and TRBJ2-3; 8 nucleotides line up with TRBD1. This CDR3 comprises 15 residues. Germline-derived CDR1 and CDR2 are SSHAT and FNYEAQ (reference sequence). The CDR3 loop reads CASSSGQVSTDTQYF. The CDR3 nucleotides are TGTGCTAGCAGCTCGGGACAGGTTAGCACAGATACGCAGTATTTT.

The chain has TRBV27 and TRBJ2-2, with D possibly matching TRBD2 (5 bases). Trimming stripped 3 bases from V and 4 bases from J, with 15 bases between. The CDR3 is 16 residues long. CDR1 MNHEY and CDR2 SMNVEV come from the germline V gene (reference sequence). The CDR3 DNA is TGTGCCAGCAGTTTGTTTCGGGGATTGGCCACCGGGGAGCTGTTTTTT. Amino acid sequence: CASSLFRGLATGELFF.

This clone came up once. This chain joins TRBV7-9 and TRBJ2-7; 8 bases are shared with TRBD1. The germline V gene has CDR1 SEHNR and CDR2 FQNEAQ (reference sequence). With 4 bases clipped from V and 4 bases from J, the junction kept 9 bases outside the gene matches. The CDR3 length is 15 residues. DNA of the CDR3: TGTGCCAGCAGCTCAGGACAGGGTTTATCTTACGAGCAGTACTTC. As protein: CASSSGQGLSYEQYF.

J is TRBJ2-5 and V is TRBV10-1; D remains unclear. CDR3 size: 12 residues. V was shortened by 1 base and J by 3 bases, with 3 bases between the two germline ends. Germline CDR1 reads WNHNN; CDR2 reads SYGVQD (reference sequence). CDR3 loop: CASSEFKETQYF. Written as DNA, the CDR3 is TGCGCCAGCAGTGAGTTTAAAGAGACCCAGTACTTC.

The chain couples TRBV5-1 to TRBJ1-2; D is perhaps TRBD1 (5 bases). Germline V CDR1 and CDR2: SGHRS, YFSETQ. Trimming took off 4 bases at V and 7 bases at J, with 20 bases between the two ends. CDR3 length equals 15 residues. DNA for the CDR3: TGCGCCAGCAGCAAGCCGGGACTGCTAGACCCTGGCTACACCTTC. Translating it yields CASSKPGLLDPGYTF.

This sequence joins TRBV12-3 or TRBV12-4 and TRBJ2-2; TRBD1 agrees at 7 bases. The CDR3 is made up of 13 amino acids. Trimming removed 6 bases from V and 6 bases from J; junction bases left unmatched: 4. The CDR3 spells CASSRQGSGELFF. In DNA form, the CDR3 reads TGTGCCAGCAGCCGACAGGGTTCCGGGGAGCTGTTTTTT.

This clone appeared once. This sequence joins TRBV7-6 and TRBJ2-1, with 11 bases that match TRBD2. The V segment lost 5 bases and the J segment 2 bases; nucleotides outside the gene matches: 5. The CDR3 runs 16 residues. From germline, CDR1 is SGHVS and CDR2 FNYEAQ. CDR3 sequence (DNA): TGTGCCAGCAGCGCCGGGACTAGCGGAACCTACAATGAGCAGTTCTTC. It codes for CASSAGTSGTYNEQFF.

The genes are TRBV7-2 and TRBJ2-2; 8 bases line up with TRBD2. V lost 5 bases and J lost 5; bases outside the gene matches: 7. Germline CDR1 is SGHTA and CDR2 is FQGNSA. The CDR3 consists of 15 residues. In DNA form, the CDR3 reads TGTGCCAGCAGCACCGCCGGGACTAGTACCGGGGAGCTGTTTTTT. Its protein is CASSTAGTSTGELFF.

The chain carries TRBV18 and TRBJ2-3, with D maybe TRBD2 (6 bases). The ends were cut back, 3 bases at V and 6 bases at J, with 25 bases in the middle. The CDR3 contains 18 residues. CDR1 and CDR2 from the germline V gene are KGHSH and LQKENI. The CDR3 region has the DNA TGTGCCAGCTCACCTCGGTGGAGTTTAGCGGACCCCCGGGATACGCAGTATTTT. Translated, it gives CASSPRWSLADPRDTQYF.

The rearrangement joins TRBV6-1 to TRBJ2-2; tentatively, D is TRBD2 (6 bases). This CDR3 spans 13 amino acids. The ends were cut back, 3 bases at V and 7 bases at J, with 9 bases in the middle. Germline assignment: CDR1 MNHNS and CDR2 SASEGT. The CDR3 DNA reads TGTGCCAGCAGTGATTGGGAGGACGGGGAGCTGTTTTTT. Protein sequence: CASSDWEDGELFF.

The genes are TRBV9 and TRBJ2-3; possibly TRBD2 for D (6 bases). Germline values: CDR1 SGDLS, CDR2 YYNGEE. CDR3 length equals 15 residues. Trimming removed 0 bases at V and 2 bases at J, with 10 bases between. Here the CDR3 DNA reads TGTGCCAGCAGCGTAGACCTAGCGCACACAGATACGCAGTATTTT. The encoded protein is CASSVDLAHTDTQYF.

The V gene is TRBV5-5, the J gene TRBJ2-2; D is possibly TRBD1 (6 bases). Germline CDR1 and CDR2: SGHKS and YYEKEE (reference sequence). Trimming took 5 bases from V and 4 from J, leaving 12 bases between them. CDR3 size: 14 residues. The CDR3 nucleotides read TGTGCCAGCAGTTTTGGGGGCGTCACCGGGGAGCTGTTTTTT. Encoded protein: CASSFGGVTGELFF.

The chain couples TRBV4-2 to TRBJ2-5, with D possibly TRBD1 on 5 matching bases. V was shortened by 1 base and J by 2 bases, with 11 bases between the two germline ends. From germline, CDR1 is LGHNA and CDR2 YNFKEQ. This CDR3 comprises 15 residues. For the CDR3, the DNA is TGTGCCAGCAGCCAAGCTTCAGGGCTGCAAGAGACCCAGTACTTC. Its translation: CASSQASGLQETQYF.

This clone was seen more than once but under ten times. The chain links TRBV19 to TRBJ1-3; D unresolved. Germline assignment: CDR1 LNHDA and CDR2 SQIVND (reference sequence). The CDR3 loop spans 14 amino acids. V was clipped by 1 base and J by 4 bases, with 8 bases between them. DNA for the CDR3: TGTGCCAGTAGTATAGGCGGGGAAGGAAACACCATATATTTT. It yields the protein CASSIGGEGNTIYF.

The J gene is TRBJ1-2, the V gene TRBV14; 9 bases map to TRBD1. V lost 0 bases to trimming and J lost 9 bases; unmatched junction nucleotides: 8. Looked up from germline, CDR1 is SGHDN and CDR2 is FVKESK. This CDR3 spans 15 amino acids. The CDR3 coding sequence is TGTGCCAGCAGCCAAGACCTGGGGGGACAGGGTCGCTACACCTTC. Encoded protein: CASSQDLGGQGRYTF.

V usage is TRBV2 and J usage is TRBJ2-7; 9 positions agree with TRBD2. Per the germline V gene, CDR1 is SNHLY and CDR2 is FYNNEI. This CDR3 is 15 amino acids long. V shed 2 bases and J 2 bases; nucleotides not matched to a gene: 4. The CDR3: CASSELAGGPYEQYF. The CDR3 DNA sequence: TGTGCCAGCAGTGAACTGGCGGGAGGGCCCTACGAGCAGTACTTC.

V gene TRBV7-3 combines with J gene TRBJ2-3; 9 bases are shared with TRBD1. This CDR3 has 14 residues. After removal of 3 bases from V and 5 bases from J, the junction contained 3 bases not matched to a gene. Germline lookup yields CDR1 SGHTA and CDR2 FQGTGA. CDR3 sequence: CASSLTGGGDTQYF. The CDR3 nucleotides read TGTGCCAGCAGCTTGACAGGGGGAGGAGATACGCAGTATTTT.

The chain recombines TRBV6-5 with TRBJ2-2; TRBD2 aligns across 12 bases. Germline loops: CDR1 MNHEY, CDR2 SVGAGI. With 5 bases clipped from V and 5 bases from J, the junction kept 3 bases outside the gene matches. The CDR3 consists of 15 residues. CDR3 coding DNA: TGTGCCAGCAGTCTCCTAGCGGGGGGGACCGGGGAGCTGTTTTTT. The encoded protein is CASSLLAGGTGELFF.

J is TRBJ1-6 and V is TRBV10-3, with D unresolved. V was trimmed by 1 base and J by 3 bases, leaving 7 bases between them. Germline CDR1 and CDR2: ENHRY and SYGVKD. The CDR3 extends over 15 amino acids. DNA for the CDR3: TGTGCCATCAGTGAGTTGGGCAGCTATAATTCACCCCTCCACTTT. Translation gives CAISELGSYNSPLHF.

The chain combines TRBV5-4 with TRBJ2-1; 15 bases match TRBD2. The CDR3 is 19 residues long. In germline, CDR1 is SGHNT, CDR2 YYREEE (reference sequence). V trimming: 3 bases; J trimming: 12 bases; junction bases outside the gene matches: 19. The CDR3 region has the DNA TGTGCCAGCAGCTCCGGCGGACTAGCGGGAGGGCCGGGAAAAATGGGGCAGTTCTTC. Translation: CASSSGGLAGGPGKMGQFF.

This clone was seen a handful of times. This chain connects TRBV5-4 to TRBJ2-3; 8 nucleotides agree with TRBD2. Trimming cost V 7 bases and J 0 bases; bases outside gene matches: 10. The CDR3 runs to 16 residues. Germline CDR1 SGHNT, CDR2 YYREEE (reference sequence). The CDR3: CASERDAGGSTDTQYF. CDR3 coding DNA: TGTGCCAGCGAGAGGGATGCGGGGGGTAGCACAGATACGCAGTATTTT.

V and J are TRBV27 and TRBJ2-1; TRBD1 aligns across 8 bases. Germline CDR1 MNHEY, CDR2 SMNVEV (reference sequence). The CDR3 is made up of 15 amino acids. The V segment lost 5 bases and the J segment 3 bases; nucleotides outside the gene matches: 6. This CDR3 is CASSPWTGNYNEQFF. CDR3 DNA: TGTGCCAGCAGTCCCTGGACAGGGAACTACAATGAGCAGTTCTTC.

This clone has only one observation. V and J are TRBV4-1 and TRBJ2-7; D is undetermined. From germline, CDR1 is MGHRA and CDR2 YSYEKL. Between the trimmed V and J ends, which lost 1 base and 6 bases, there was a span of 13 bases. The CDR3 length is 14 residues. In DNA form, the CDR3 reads TGCGCCAGCAGCCAAGGGCAGTTCCGCGGCGAGCAGTACTTC. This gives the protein CASSQGQFRGEQYF.

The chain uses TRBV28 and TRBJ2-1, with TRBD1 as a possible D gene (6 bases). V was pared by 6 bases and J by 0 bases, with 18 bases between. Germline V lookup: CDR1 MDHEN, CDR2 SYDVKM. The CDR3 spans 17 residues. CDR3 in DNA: TGTGCCAGCAGCATTACAACAGGGTCCTACTCCTACAATGAGCAGTTCTTC. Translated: CASSITTGSYSYNEQFF.

CDR3 sequence (DNA): TGTGCCAGCAGCCAGTTAGCGGGAGCCTACAATGAGCAGTTCTTC. Translation: CASSQLAGAYNEQFF. The gene calls are TRBV7-3 and TRBJ2-1, with 9 bases that match TRBD2. Germline lookup yields CDR1 SGHTA and CDR2 FQGTGA. This CDR3 region has 15 residues. Trimming cost V 5 bases and J 2 bases; bases outside gene matches: 4.